This T cell receptor (beta chain) was sequenced for a study of graft-versus-host responses after intestinal transplantation. This clone was picked up a small number of times. Its antigen is unidentified. Study-level findings and limits: Early post-transplant HvG declines showed an association with peak circulating GvH clone levels.

The CDR3 is 15 residues long. Trimming removed 1 base at V and 3 bases at J, with 13 bases between. The germline V gene encodes CDR1 MGHRA and CDR2 YSYEKL. TCRdb keeps only in-frame clones here, not all; method: immunoSEQ multiplex PCR. Of approximately 85,000 clones listed, 90% to 95% were seen once; the top ten hold 1.1%. This receptor was identified in a human donor who was the organ donor for an intestinal transplant. V usage is TRBV4-1 and J usage is TRBJ2-7; a weak D match, TRBD2 (6 bases). The sequenced sample was unstimulated CD8+ T cells sorted from spleen or lymph node cells, obtained before transplant. The CDR3 reads CASSQGFPGDYEQYF. The CDR3 DNA sequence: TGCGCCAGCAGCCAAGGGTTCCCGGGGGACTACGAGCAGTACTTC.